Below, 27 T cell receptor beta chains from the same sample are listed, as sequenced in a study of CD4 T cells in relation to SARS-CoV-2 and coronaviruses. Profiling relied on immunoSEQ multiplex PCR, and the TCRdb table lists in-frame clones only, not all of them. The data hold 50,000 to 70,000 clones, with more than 75% observed a single time. Unexposed donor CD4+ T cells date from about 2011-2018, before the COVID-19 pandemic. The sample taken for sequencing was memory CD4+ T cells from PBMCs. The receptor set was obtained from a human donor in good health.

The CDR3 DNA sequence: TGTGCCAGCAGTTCGGGCCCCGCTAACTATGGCTACACCTTC. It specifies CASSSGPANYGYTF. The V and J genes are TRBV28 and TRBJ1-2; D gene uncertain. The CDR3 contains 14 residues. Germline loops: CDR1 MDHEN, CDR2 SYDVKM. Trimming took 4 bases from V and 0 from J, leaving 9 bases between them.

The rearrangement joins TRBV27 to TRBJ2-7; D not certain. The CDR3 loop spans 15 amino acids. Trimming stripped 0 bases from V and 0 bases from J, with 9 bases between. Germline CDR1 is MNHEY and CDR2 is SMNVEV (reference sequence). CDR3 DNA: TGTGCCAGCAGTTTATCGGCCTACAGCTCCTACGAGCAGTACTTC. This translates into CASSLSAYSSYEQYF.

The chain recombines TRBV11-2 with TRBJ1-2; D unresolved. Trimming took 0 bases from V and 4 from J, leaving 9 bases between them. The CDR3 is 14 amino acids. The V gene's germline CDR1 is SGHAT and CDR2 FQNNGV. CDR3 amino acids: CASSLDHRGYGYTF. For the CDR3, the DNA is TGTGCCAGCAGCTTAGATCACCGTGGCTATGGCTACACCTTC.

V usage is TRBV6-5 and J usage is TRBJ2-7; no reliable D call. This CDR3 is built from 14 residues. V lost 10 bases and J 0 bases, leaving 16 bases between the germline ends. CDR1 is MNHEY, CDR2 SVGAGI, per germline. In DNA, the CDR3 is TGTGCCACCTATGGTCTGGGGTTCTCCTACGAGCAGTACTTC. Residues: CATYGLGFSYEQYF.

The rearrangement uses TRBV27 and TRBJ2-7; 15 nucleotides line up with TRBD2. This CDR3 has 17 amino acids. From germline, CDR1 is MNHEY and CDR2 SMNVEV (reference sequence). V lost 5 bases and J lost 3; bases outside the gene matches: 8. The CDR3 sequence is CASSPTGTSGRYYEQYF. The CDR3 bases are TGTGCCAGCAGTCCCACCGGGACTAGCGGGAGGTACTACGAGCAGTACTTC.

The chain employs TRBV5-5 and TRBJ1-2; 7 bases align to TRBD1. Unmatched junction bases numbered 7, after V lost 0 bases and J lost 8 bases. The length of the CDR3 is 14 residues. CDR1 SGHKS and CDR2 YYEKEE come from the germline V gene (reference sequence). The CDR3 coding sequence is TGTGCCAGCAGCTTGGCCGACAGGGCAGGAGGCTACACCTTC. This sequence encodes CASSLADRAGGYTF. Based on the CDR3 plus reference TRBV5-5 and TRBJ1-2, the full variable domain is DAGVTQSPTHLIKTRGQQVTLRCSPISGHKSVSWYQQVLGQGPQFIFQYYEKEERGRGNFPDRFSARQFPNYSSELNVNALLLGDSALYLCASSLADRAGGYTFGSGTRLTVV.

The chain recombines TRBV29-1 with TRBJ2-5; a weak D match, TRBD1 (5 bases). The CDR3 is made up of 13 amino acids. Germline V lookup: CDR1 SQVTM, CDR2 ANQGSEA. Trimming left V 7 bases short and J 2 bases short, with 14 bases between. CDR3 DNA sequence: TGCAGCGCTGAGCCAGGGCGGCAAGAGACCCAGTACTTC. The encoded protein is CSAEPGRQETQYF.

The CDR3 spells CAWSVQRGHEQYF. DNA for the CDR3: TGTGCCTGGAGTGTACAAAGGGGCCACGAGCAGTACTTC. The chain is built from TRBV30 and TRBJ2-7, with D possibly matching TRBD1 (5 bases). This CDR3 has 13 amino acids. Per germline, CDR1 GTSNPN and CDR2 SVGIG (reference sequence). V lost 0 bases to trimming and J lost 5 bases, with 11 bases between them.

V and J are TRBV30 and TRBJ2-3, with 8 bases identical to TRBD2. Germline V CDR1 and CDR2: GTSNPN, SVGIG (reference sequence). The CDR3 totals 16 residues. The trim removed 0 bases at V and 0 bases at J, leaving 5 bases unmatched. The CDR3, as DNA: TGTGCCTGGAGTGTACTGGGCGGGAGGAGCACAGATACGCAGTATTTT. Protein sequence: CAWSVLGGRSTDTQYF.

V gene TRBV7-9 combines with J gene TRBJ2-3; 8 bases match TRBD2. Germline CDR1 reads SEHNR; CDR2 reads FQNEAQ (reference sequence). The CDR3 is made up of 15 amino acids. J gave up 0 bases and V 8 bases, and 7 bases lay outside the gene matches. CDR3 DNA: TGTGCCAGCGCCGTAGCGGGATATAGCACAGATACGCAGTATTTT. Encoded protein: CASAVAGYSTDTQYF.

The chain employs TRBV12-3 or TRBV12-4 and TRBJ2-7, with D hard to call. V was shortened by 1 base and J by 2 bases, with 6 bases between the two germline ends. The CDR3 spans 13 residues. This CDR3 reads CASSLGQTYEQYF. In nucleotides, the CDR3 is TGTGCCAGCAGTTTAGGGCAGACCTACGAGCAGTACTTC.

On this clone: The junction departs from germline at one end; a sequencing error may be responsible. CDR3 protein: CASSFTRDGPVF. The CDR3 region has the DNA TGTGCCAGCAGTTTTACAAGGGACGGCCCGGTCTTC. The chain links TRBV12-3 or TRBV12-4 to TRBJ2-1, with D perhaps matching TRBD1 or TRBD2 (5 bases each). The CDR3 spans 12 residues.

This rearrangement joins TRBV6-1 to TRBJ2-1; no clear D. Per the germline V gene, CDR1 is MNHNS and CDR2 is SASEGT. V lost 2 bases and J 9 bases, leaving 5 bases between the germline ends. The length of the CDR3 is 11 residues. The DNA for the CDR3 is TGTGCCAGCAGTGAAATAGTTGAGCAGTTCTTC. Translated: CASSEIVEQFF.

This chain connects TRBV18 to TRBJ1-1; no clear D gene. The germline CDR1 and CDR2 sequences are KGHSH and LQKENI. The CDR3 length is 13 residues. V lost 2 bases to trimming and J lost 3 bases, with 7 bases between them. The CDR3 sequence: CASSPDGYTEAFF. The DNA for the CDR3 is TGTGCCAGCTCACCAGATGGGTACACTGAAGCTTTCTTT.

The rearrangement links TRBV3-1 (or the pseudogene TRBV3-2) to TRBJ2-7, with D hard to call. The V end lost 1 base, the J end lost 2 bases, and 9 bases lay between the germline ends. The germline V gene encodes CDR1 LGHDT and CDR2 YNNKEL (reference sequence). The length of the CDR3 is 14 residues. The CDR3 loop is CASSQVSRTYEQYF. In DNA form, the CDR3 reads TGTGCCAGCAGCCAAGTCAGCCGGACCTACGAGCAGTACTTC.

J is TRBJ2-3 and V is TRBV19; 7 nucleotides line up with TRBD2. V shed 1 base, J shed 4 bases, and the junction held 5 bases outside the gene matches. The CDR3 totals 15 residues. Germline V gene data show CDR1 as LNHDA and CDR2 as SQIVND (reference sequence). The CDR3 DNA reads as TGTGCCAGTAGTATAGGGGGGAGGGTCGCAGATACGCAGTATTTT. Translated, it gives CASSIGGRVADTQYF.

The chain has TRBV7-3 and TRBJ2-3, with 8 bases matching TRBD2. The length of the CDR3 is 18 residues. Germline loops: CDR1 SGHTA, CDR2 FQGTGA. J gave up 1 base and V 0 bases, and 9 bases lay outside the gene matches. The CDR3 coding sequence is TGTGCCAGCAGCTTAACTGGGCCGGGAGGGGGACGCACAGATACGCAGTATTTT. Translated: CASSLTGPGGGRTDTQYF.

V gene TRBV2 combines with J gene TRBJ2-1; D may be TRBD1 (6 bases). The CDR3 loop spans 14 amino acids. Looked up from germline, CDR1 is SNHLY and CDR2 is FYNNEI. V gave up 8 bases and J gave up 8 bases, with 19 bases separating them. The CDR3 loop reads CASHANRDQDEQFF. CDR3 coding DNA: TGTGCCAGCCACGCAAACAGGGATCAGGATGAGCAGTTCTTC.

The gene calls are TRBV19 and TRBJ2-7, with D hard to call. Germline-derived CDR1 and CDR2 are LNHDA and SQIVND (reference sequence). The germline V and J ends were trimmed by 3 bases and 0 bases, with 12 bases remaining between them. The CDR3 spans 15 residues. CDR3 DNA: TGTGCCAGTAGTATGGAGTCACTGGGCTCCTACGAGCAGTACTTC. As protein: CASSMESLGSYEQYF.

This clone has just one count. V is TRBV4-3 and J is TRBJ1-5; TRBD1 aligns across 7 bases. J gave up 7 bases and V 1 base, and 10 bases lay outside the gene matches. The CDR3 covers 16 residues. From germline, CDR1 is LGHNA and CDR2 YSLEER. CDR3 loop: CASSQVGGGAGQPQHF. The CDR3 nucleotides are TGCGCCAGCAGCCAAGTCGGAGGGGGCGCGGGGCAGCCCCAGCATTTT.

This clone has just one count. V usage is TRBV5-1 and J usage is TRBJ2-6, with D hard to call. Trimming pared 5 bases from V and 3 bases from J, leaving 9 bases between. There are 14 residues in the CDR3. Germline CDR1 reads SGHRS; CDR2 reads YFSETQ. The CDR3 DNA reads as TGCGCCAGCAGTTCGACGGGTGGGGCCAACGTCCTGACTTTC. Its translation is CASSSTGGANVLTF.

This clone was seen a single time. The rearrangement joins TRBV5-1 to TRBJ1-5, with 9 positions matching TRBD1. Germline trimming cut 4 bases from V and 4 bases from J; bases unmatched to any gene: 3. Germline CDR1 and CDR2: SGHRS and YFSETQ. The CDR3 consists of 14 residues. CDR3 loop: CASSMTGGNQPQHF. CDR3 DNA sequence: TGCGCCAGCAGCATGACAGGGGGGAATCAGCCCCAGCATTTT.

The V gene is TRBV5-1, the J gene TRBJ2-3; D is undetermined. Germline CDR1 SGHRS, CDR2 YFSETQ. This CDR3 contains 13 residues. V was trimmed by 4 bases and J by 3 bases, leaving 9 bases between them. CDR3 DNA: TGCGCCAGCAGCGTTACTCAGACAGATACGCAGTATTTT. Translated, it gives CASSVTQTDTQYF.

The V and J genes are TRBV7-8 and TRBJ2-2; D remains unclear. Germline V gives CDR1 SGHVS, CDR2 FQNEAQ. This CDR3 contains 13 residues. Trimming pared 5 bases from V and 3 bases from J, leaving 7 bases between. The CDR3, as DNA: TGTGCCAGCAGCGTAAAAGACACCGGGGAGCTGTTTTTT. The encoded protein is CASSVKDTGELFF.

This sequence joins TRBV28 and TRBJ2-7; weak D call: TRBD1 (6 bases). Germline assignment: CDR1 MDHEN and CDR2 SYDVKM. V lost 2 bases and J lost 3, with 11 bases in between. The CDR3 loop spans 14 amino acids. For the CDR3, the DNA is TGTGCCAGCAGTTTACCCGTACAGGGCTACGAGCAGTACTTC. It specifies CASSLPVQGYEQYF.

This clone has a single count. The chain uses TRBV9 and TRBJ2-3; no firm D call. The CDR3 covers 12 residues. V lost 6 bases and J lost 0, with 5 bases in between. Germline-derived CDR1 and CDR2 are SGDLS and YYNGEE. CDR3 sequence: CASTASTDTQYF. The CDR3 DNA reads as TGTGCCAGCACCGCGAGCACAGATACGCAGTATTTT.

The chain couples TRBV7-2 to TRBJ2-7, with TRBD1 matching over 7 bases. CDR1 is SGHTA and CDR2 is FQGNSA in the germline V gene. V shed 5 bases, J shed 4 bases, and the junction held 8 bases outside the gene matches. The CDR3 is 14 residues long. CDR3 nucleotides: TGTGCCAGCAGCCCAGACAGGGTTGTTTACGAGCAGTACTTC. The encoded protein is CASSPDRVVYEQYF. Drawing the rest from reference TRBV7-2 and TRBJ2-7, the complete variable domain is GAGVSQSPSNKVTEKGKDVELRCDPISGHTALYWYRQSLGQGLEFLIYFQGNSAPDKSGLPSDRFSAERTGGSVSTLTIQRTQQEDSAVYLCASSPDRVVYEQYFGPGTRLTVT.